This T cell receptor beta chain stems from a study of T-cell reconstitution after alpha-beta-depleted transplantation in children. As it was prepared, the TCRbeta library received unique molecular identifiers. From the PCR reads, TCRdb called clonotypes with MiXCR, one entry per CDR3 protein. The sample records 490,000 or so distinct CDR3 sequences, roughly an eighth being singletons. In this sample, this clonotype turned up many times. V was clipped by 5 bases and J by 2 bases; unmatched bases: 13. The germline CDR1 and CDR2 sequences are SGHRS and YFSETQ. The CDR3 length is 16 residues. The sample consisted of PBMCs from the stem cell graft donor, taken from the stem cell graft. The J gene is TRBJ2-7, the V gene TRBV5-1, with 7 bases matching TRBD1. The receptor was isolated from a human donor who donated a stem cell graft to a child with combined immunodeficiency. The CDR3 DNA reads TGCGCCAGCAGTCCTTCGGTAGGGCAGGGGGCCTACGAGCAGTACTTC. The encoded protein is CASSPSVGQGAYEQYF.